Reported below is one TCR beta chain. Its antigen remains unknown. This CDR3 has 16 amino acids. V was pared by 5 bases and J by 4 bases, with 19 bases between. The V gene's germline CDR1 is SGHAT and CDR2 FQNNGV. The data derive from a study of cytomegalovirus exposure and HLA in healthy donors. Study-wide points: Later on, an analysis tied 18,000 or so TCR beta sequences to HLA alleles at 0.05 false discovery rate. Researchers reported that three CMV-associated chains were confirmed in vitro as CMV antigen-specific.

13 Jbeta primers and 60 Vbeta primers were used for the PCR. Profiling relied on immunoSEQ multiplex PCR, and the TCRdb table lists in-frame clones only, not all of them. Of about 60,000 clones listed, over 75% were seen once; the top ten hold approximately 1.5%. The origin of this receptor is a man between 18 and 35 years old in good health and CMV-seronegative. The chain couples TRBV11-2 to TRBJ2-3; TRBD1 is a possible D gene (5 bases). Input material: PBMCs. The CDR3 region has the DNA TGTGCCAGCAGCCATCGACAGTTAAAAGAGGCAGATACGCAGTATTTT. As protein: CASSHRQLKEADTQYF.